The TCR beta chain under discussion was sequenced for a study of early T cells in non-severe SARS-CoV-2 infection (dated by TCRdb to the early 2020s). Background on the whole study: Because TCR sequencing was done on bulk RNA from unsorted whole blood, the alpha and beta chains could not be paired.

This was a case-control study nested in a cohort of healthcare workers in London, UK, who had nasopharyngeal swab PCR tests and blood samples taken every week. Healthcare workers were recruited between 23 and 31 March 2020, during the week of the UK lockdown, and were followed weekly for up to roughly 16 weeks. Spanning cysteine to phenylalanine, the CDR3 consists of 15 amino acids. CDR3 DNA is the only sequence kept; it has 45 bases, read in frame from the first base. V loses 3 bases at its end and J loses 4 bases; junction bases beyond the gene matches: 8. The germline V gene supplies CDR1 KGHSH and CDR2 LQKENI. Study-wide findings and limitations: Matching against VDJdb was skewed toward anti-spike CD8 responses, likely underestimated virus-specific expansions, and missed private and CD4 specificities.

Library creation used 5' RACE. The sample was run on a NextSeq 500. Unique molecular identifiers were attached to individual cDNA molecules in the TCR library protocol so that sequencing error and PCR bias could be corrected. Both TCR alpha and beta chains were sequenced, and tight co-correlation was observed between alpha and beta sequence abundances in each sample. The authors processed their data as follows. Decombinator V4 was used to perform V gene, J gene and CDR3 annotation of TCR sequences. Expanded TCRs were defined as changing significantly between any two time points under a Poisson model with p below 0.0001. TCR abundances were normalised to the total number of TCRs sequenced per sample and were expressed as counts per million. MAIT TCRs were defined by TRAV1-2 paired with TRAJ12, TRAJ20 or TRAJ33, and iNKT TCRs by TRAV10 paired with TRAJ18. VDJdb, accessed 1 November 2021, was searched for CMV, EBV and SARS-CoV-2 annotated TCRs, excluding TCRs annotated for multiple antigens. TCRdb redid the processing of the public reads, applying fastp at Q25 and MiXCR, and retained in-frame beta chains. Duplicate CDR3 protein sequences are folded into a single record with the most common DNA and genes. The V and J calls were determined by TCRdb, not by the authors. This sample has tens of thousands of distinct CDR3 sequences in its table, and more than 13% of those were observed once. The top ten constitute over 4% of the sample.

Concerning this clonotype: The target of this receptor is not known. Nothing much larger sits one base from this clone, and base qualities are not available.

The receptor's source is an adult who was a healthcare worker with PCR-confirmed SARS-CoV-2 infection or an uninfected control (not recorded which). This chain is built from TRBV18 and TRBJ1-2; TRBD1 aligns with 7 central bases. This sample comprised whole blood, obtained at baseline. The DNA sequence is given as TGTGCCAGCTCACCGCAGAGCTCAGGGGGCTATGGCTACACCTTC. Translation gives CASSPQSSGGYGYTF.